The 32 T cell receptor beta chains reported below all come from one sample, sequenced in a study of blood T cell repertoires in COVID-19. Here immunoSEQ multiplex PCR was the method, and the copy in TCRdb shows in-frame clones only, minus some. Of about 340,000 clones listed, 86% are singletons. What was sequenced was peripheral blood. Receptors originate from a woman in her sixties or seventies with COVID-19, enrolled during active disease.

The chain has TRBV7-9 and TRBJ2-3; D is perhaps TRBD1 (5 bases). The CDR3 has 17 amino acids. The V end lost 7 bases, the J end lost 4 bases, and 24 bases lay between the germline ends. Germline values: CDR1 SEHNR, CDR2 FQNEAQ (reference sequence). The DNA of the CDR3 is TGTGCCAGCACCTCCGATCAGGGTAGTCAAGGGGCAGATACGCAGTATTTT. Residues: CASTSDQGSQGADTQYF.

The rearrangement links TRBV7-6 to TRBJ2-1; TRBD2 agrees at 15 bases. CDR1 is SGHVS, CDR2 FNYEAQ, per germline. V dropped 3 bases and J dropped 0; count of bases not matched to a gene: 3. The CDR3 is 18 amino acids. CDR3 protein: CASSFGLAGGNSYNEQFF. CDR3 sequence (DNA): TGTGCCAGCAGCTTCGGACTAGCGGGGGGGAACTCCTACAATGAGCAGTTCTTC.

This chain uses TRBV6-6 with TRBJ1-5; possible D gene TRBD1, 5 bases. There are 15 residues in the CDR3. Trimming stripped 5 bases from V and 10 bases from J, with 21 bases between. CDR1 is MNHNY and CDR2 is SVGAGI in the germline V gene (reference sequence). As DNA, the CDR3 is TGTGCCAGCAGTAAAGATCTGGGTTGGGGCGAACCCCAGCATTTT. Its protein is CASSKDLGWGEPQHF.

The V call is TRBV7-3, the J call TRBJ1-2; 8 positions agree with TRBD1. The germline CDR1 and CDR2 sequences are SGHTA and FQGTGA. The CDR3 sequence is 13 residues long. The V and J ends lost 5 bases and 5 bases, in that order; junction bases with no gene match: 4. This CDR3 is CASSQDRDYGYTF. CDR3 DNA sequence: TGTGCCAGCAGCCAGGACAGGGATTATGGCTACACCTTC.

The V and J genes are TRBV20-1 and TRBJ1-2, with D possibly being TRBD1 (6 bases). This CDR3 has 11 amino acids. Trimming took off 3 bases at V and 8 bases at J, with 10 bases between the two ends. From germline, CDR1 is DFQATT and CDR2 SNEGSKA (reference sequence). CDR3 DNA: TGCAGTGCTAGCAACAGGGACGGCTACACCTTC. Translation: CSASNRDGYTF.

The DNA of the CDR3 is TGTGCCAGTAGCGCGGGACAGCATTATGGCTACACCTTC. Translating gives CASSAGQHYGYTF. The chain is built from TRBV19 and TRBJ1-2; TRBD1 matches at 7 bases. The CDR3 is 13 residues long. CDR1 and CDR2 (germline): LNHDA, SQIVND (reference sequence). Unmatched junction bases numbered 6, after V lost 6 bases and J lost 5 bases.

The chain joins TRBV5-8 to TRBJ2-3, with 7 bases aligning to TRBD1. The CDR3 runs 15 residues. Germline values: CDR1 SGHTS, CDR2 YDEGEE. Germline trimming cut 4 bases from V and 0 bases from J; bases unmatched to any gene: 5. CDR3 bases: TGTGCCAGCAGCACCCCGGGACAGAGCACAGATACGCAGTATTTT. It translates to CASSTPGQSTDTQYF. The full variable domain, rest sourced from reference TRBV5-8 and TRBJ2-3, is EAGVTQSPTHLIKTRGQQATLRCSPISGHTSVYWYQQALGLGLQFLLWYDEGEERNRGNFPPRFSGRQFPNYSSELNVNALELEDSALYLCASSTPGQSTDTQYFGPGTRLTVL.

V gene TRBV11-2 combines with J gene TRBJ2-5, with TRBD1 matching 9 bases. Per the germline V gene, CDR1 is SGHAT and CDR2 is FQNNGV. Trimming removed 2 bases from V and 6 bases from J; junction bases left unmatched: 7. This CDR3 region has 15 residues. The chain's CDR3 is CASSLTGQGIQTQYF. CDR3 bases: TGTGCCAGCAGCTTAACAGGACAGGGGATCCAGACCCAGTACTTC.

This sequence joins TRBV9 and TRBJ2-2; TRBD2 matches at 7 bases. Per germline, CDR1 SGDLS and CDR2 YYNGEE. After removal of 0 bases from V and 4 bases from J, the junction contained 12 bases not matched to a gene. CDR3 length: 18 amino acids. The CDR3 nucleotides are TGTGCCAGCAGCGTAGGGCCCACGGGAGGCCAAGGCACCGGGGAGCTGTTTTTT. This codes for CASSVGPTGGQGTGELFF.

J is TRBJ1-1 and V is TRBV5-1, with TRBD1 as a possible D gene (6 bases). Germline V gives CDR1 SGHRS, CDR2 YFSETQ. This CDR3 is built from 14 residues. V was shortened by 5 bases and J by 0 bases, with 11 bases between the two germline ends. Here the CDR3 DNA reads TGCGCCAGCAGGGGGGCCTCCATGAACACTGAAGCTTTCTTT. This codes for CASRGASMNTEAFF.

Only one count was recorded for this clone. This rearrangement joins TRBV30 to TRBJ1-2, with D possibly being TRBD1 (6 bases). Germline CDR1 is GTSNPN and CDR2 is SVGIG (reference sequence). Trimming removed 3 bases from V and 4 bases from J, with 21 bases in between. The CDR3 sequence is 16 residues long. CDR3 nucleotides: TGTGCCTGGAGGGACACAGGACAGATAAACTCCTATGGCTACACCTTC. Its protein is CAWRDTGQINSYGYTF.

The genes are TRBV5-1 and TRBJ1-4; TRBD1 agrees at 7 bases. J was trimmed by 7 bases and V by 4 bases; bases with no gene match: 7. The V gene's germline CDR1 is SGHRS and CDR2 YFSETQ. This CDR3 is 14 amino acids long. CDR3 nucleotide sequence: TGCGCCAGCAGCACTCGAGGGGGCCGTGAAAAACTGTTTTTT. Amino acid sequence: CASSTRGGREKLFF.

This CDR3 reads CASSDSGGQPQHF. CDR3 bases: TGTGCCAGCAGCGACTCGGGTGGGCAGCCCCAGCATTTT. The chain carries TRBV2 and TRBJ1-5; D gene unclear. The CDR3 loop spans 13 amino acids. Trimming removed 6 bases at V and 7 bases at J, with 13 bases between. CDR1 and CDR2 from the germline V gene are SNHLY and FYNNEI.

The chain recombines TRBV18 with TRBJ1-1; TRBD1 might be the D (5 bases). CDR1 and CDR2 (germline): KGHSH, LQKENI. The CDR3 covers 16 residues. The V end lost 4 bases, the J end lost 4 bases, and 19 bases lay between the germline ends. The CDR3 bases are TGTGCCAGCTCACGGAACCGTTTCGGGGGAATCACTGAAGCTTTCTTT. Translated: CASSRNRFGGITEAFF.

The genes are TRBV10-3 and TRBJ2-4; 12 bases match TRBD2. The CDR3 has 15 residues. Losses at the gene ends were 6 bases for V and 6 bases for J; bases not matched to a gene: 6. Germline V gene data show CDR1 as ENHRY and CDR2 as SYGVKD. CDR3 in amino acids: CAISWTSGVGNIQYF. The CDR3 DNA follows: TGTGCCATCAGCTGGACTAGCGGGGTCGGAAACATTCAGTACTTC.

The J gene is TRBJ2-7, the V gene TRBV11-2; 8 bases line up with TRBD2. Trimming at V came to 5 bases and at J to 9 bases, leaving 24 bases not matched to a gene. The CDR3 contains 18 residues. From germline, CDR1 is SGHAT and CDR2 FQNNGV. CDR3: CASSTRGGLAGTRVRQYF. The CDR3 DNA follows: TGTGCCAGCAGCACACGGGGAGGGCTAGCGGGTACCCGCGTACGGCAGTACTTC.

The V call is TRBV5-4, the J call TRBJ2-2, with 10 bases identical to TRBD2. CDR1 SGHNT and CDR2 YYREEE come from the germline V gene (reference sequence). The CDR3 loop spans 16 amino acids. Unmatched junction bases numbered 8, after V lost 3 bases and J lost 6 bases. For the CDR3, the DNA is TGTGCCAGCAGCTCAGGGGGAGCGGGGGGGCCCGGGGAGCTGTTTTTT. This encodes CASSSGGAGGPGELFF.

The rearrangement uses TRBV18 and TRBJ1-2; tentative D call: TRBD1 (6 bases). The CDR3 length is 14 residues. Per the germline V gene, CDR1 is KGHSH and CDR2 is LQKENI. With 6 bases removed from V and 6 bases from J, the gap between germline ends came to 17 bases. Written as DNA, the CDR3 is TGTGCCAGCTCTCCCCAGGGGAGCGAGGATGGCTACACCTTC. Translating gives CASSPQGSEDGYTF.

The CDR3 coding sequence is TGCGCCAGCTCAGTCCAGATCTATGGCTACACCTTC. Its protein product is CASSVQIYGYTF. The J gene is TRBJ1-2, the V gene TRBV10-2, with D hard to call. The V end was cut by 8 bases, the J end by 4 bases, with 11 bases between. Germline V CDR1 and CDR2: WSHSY, SAAADI. The CDR3 consists of 12 residues.

V gene TRBV6-5 combines with J gene TRBJ2-5; the D gene is possibly TRBD1 (5 bases). The germline V gene has CDR1 MNHEY and CDR2 SVGAGI. The CDR3 is 14 amino acids. V lost 5 bases and J lost 2, with 12 bases in between. This CDR3 reads CASSPRTRQETQYF. The CDR3, as DNA: TGTGCCAGCAGTCCAAGGACAAGGCAAGAGACCCAGTACTTC.

This clone was detected a few times. This rearrangement joins TRBV5-1 to TRBJ1-3; 7 nucleotides align to TRBD1. The CDR3 is 13 amino acids. With 4 bases clipped from V and 4 bases from J, the junction kept 2 bases outside the gene matches. Germline V gene lookup returns CDR1 SGHRS and CDR2 YFSETQ. In nucleotides, the CDR3 is TGCGCCAGCAGCGCGGGACAGGGAAACACCATATATTTT. Translation gives CASSAGQGNTIYF.

V and J are TRBV4-1 and TRBJ2-1, with D maybe TRBD2 (6 bases). Germline assignment: CDR1 MGHRA and CDR2 YSYEKL. Trimming removed 4 bases from V and 7 bases from J, with 14 bases in between. This CDR3 spans 14 amino acids. In DNA form, the CDR3 reads TGCGCCAGCAGCCCCCCTCGGAGGGTTAATGAGCAGTTCTTC. It yields the protein CASSPPRRVNEQFF.

The V call is TRBV4-3, the J call TRBJ1-2; 9 bases agree with TRBD1. CDR1 and CDR2 from the germline V gene are LGHNA and YSLEER. After removal of 4 bases from V and 4 bases from J, the junction contained 13 bases not matched to a gene. The CDR3 extends over 17 amino acids. Here the CDR3 reads CASSLDRGVLSGYGYTF. In DNA form, the CDR3 reads TGCGCCAGCAGCCTGGACAGGGGCGTCCTCTCCGGCTATGGCTACACCTTC.

Written as DNA, the CDR3 is TGTGCCAGCAGCCGGGGGGGAAACTATGGCTACACCTTC. Translated: CASSRGGNYGYTF. The V gene is TRBV5-6, the J gene TRBJ1-2; tentatively, D is TRBD1 (5 bases). Trimming pared 4 bases from V and 2 bases from J, leaving 9 bases between. In germline, CDR1 is SGHDT, CDR2 YYEEEE. This CDR3 comprises 13 residues.

The chain uses TRBV4-1 and TRBJ1-1; possibly TRBD1 for D (5 bases). V was shortened by 0 bases and J by 0 bases, with 11 bases between the two germline ends. Germline CDR1 is MGHRA and CDR2 is YSYEKL. This CDR3 comprises 16 residues. The CDR3 DNA is TGCGCCAGCAGCCAAGAGCCAGGGTCTATGAACACTGAAGCTTTCTTT. Translated: CASSQEPGSMNTEAFF.

This clone appeared a single time. The CDR3 sequence is CASSVEGFSGYEQYF. The CDR3 DNA reads as TGTGCCAGCAGCGTAGAGGGGTTCTCCGGGTACGAGCAGTACTTC. The genes are TRBV9 and TRBJ2-7, with D possibly being TRBD1 (5 bases). This CDR3 region has 15 residues. From germline, CDR1 is SGDLS and CDR2 YYNGEE. Deletions cut 0 bases from V and 4 bases from J, with 14 bases between.

The chain carries TRBV9 and TRBJ2-1; 11 bases match TRBD2. V was clipped by 0 bases and J by 7 bases; unmatched bases: 6. This CDR3 contains 16 residues. Germline loops: CDR1 SGDLS, CDR2 YYNGEE. As DNA, the CDR3 is TGTGCCAGCAGCGTAGAACCTAGCGGGGGGTTTAATGAGCAGTTCTTC. Its translation is CASSVEPSGGFNEQFF.

The gene calls are TRBV7-2 and TRBJ2-1, with D unresolved. CDR3 length: 14 residues. The V end lost 1 base, the J end lost 6 bases, and 10 bases lay between the germline ends. Germline V CDR1 and CDR2: SGHTA, FQGNSA. The CDR3 region is CASSLVRSPNEQFF. CDR3 sequence (DNA): TGTGCCAGCAGCTTAGTTCGCAGTCCCAATGAGCAGTTCTTC.

The V call is TRBV19, the J call TRBJ1-2; 7 nucleotides line up with TRBD1. The ends lost 3 bases at V and 2 bases at J; junction bases unmatched: 6. The germline gives CDR1 LNHDA, CDR2 SQIVND (reference sequence). The CDR3 sequence is 15 residues long. As DNA, the CDR3 is TGTGCCAGTAGTATTCTGGCAGGGGGGAACTATGGCTACACCTTC. This codes for CASSILAGGNYGYTF. Complete variable domain (other parts from reference TRBV19 and TRBJ1-2): DGGITQSPKYLFRKEGQNVTLSCEQNLNHDAMYWYRQDPGQGLRLIYYSQIVNDFQKGDIAEGYSVSREKKESFPLTVTSAQKNPTAFYLCASSILAGGNYGYTFGSGTRLTVV.

The genes are TRBV7-2 and TRBJ1-5; D possibly corresponds to TRBD1 (6 bases). The germline V and J ends were trimmed by 2 bases and 7 bases, with 9 bases remaining between them. This CDR3 spans 13 amino acids. Germline V CDR1 and CDR2: SGHTA, FQGNSA. The DNA for the CDR3 is TGTGCCAGCAGCTTATCAGGGGTCCAGCCCCAGCATTTT. This sequence encodes CASSLSGVQPQHF.

V and J are TRBV5-6 and TRBJ2-2; D is uncertain. Germline-derived CDR1 and CDR2 are SGHDT and YYEEEE. There are 16 residues in the CDR3. V lost 0 bases and J lost 0, with 9 bases in between. CDR3 sequence reads: CASSLGRRPNTGELFF. The CDR3 region has the DNA TGTGCCAGCAGCTTGGGGAGACGGCCGAACACCGGGGAGCTGTTTTTT.

The gene calls are TRBV24-1 and TRBJ2-2; TRBD2 matches at 9 bases. CDR1 is KGHDR, CDR2 SFDVKD, per germline. After removal of 4 bases from V and 6 bases from J, the junction contained 2 bases not matched to a gene. The length of the CDR3 is 14 residues. CDR3 sequence reads: CATSDPSGAGELFF. The CDR3 DNA reads as TGTGCCACCAGTGACCCTAGCGGGGCCGGGGAGCTGTTTTTT.